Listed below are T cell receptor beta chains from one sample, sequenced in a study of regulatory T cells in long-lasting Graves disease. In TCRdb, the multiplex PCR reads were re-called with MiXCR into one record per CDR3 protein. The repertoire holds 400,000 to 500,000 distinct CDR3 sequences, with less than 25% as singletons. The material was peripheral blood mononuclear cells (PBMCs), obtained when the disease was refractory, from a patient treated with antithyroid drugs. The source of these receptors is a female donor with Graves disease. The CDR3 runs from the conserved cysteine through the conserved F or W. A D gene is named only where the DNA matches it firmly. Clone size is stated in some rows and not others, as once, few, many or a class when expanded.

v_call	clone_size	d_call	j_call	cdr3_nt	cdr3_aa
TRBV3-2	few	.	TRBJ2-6	TGTGCCAGCAGCCAAGACCAGCCGACCATAGGGCAGGGCTCTGGGGCCAACGTCCTGACTTTC	CASSQDQPTIGQGSGANVLTF
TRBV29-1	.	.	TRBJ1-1	TGCAGCTCCGGGGACGTAGGTGAAGCTTTCTTT	CSSGDVGEAFF
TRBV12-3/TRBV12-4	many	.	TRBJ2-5	TGTGCCAGCAGTTTAGTGAATAGCGTAGGTGAGACCCAGTACTTC	CASSLVNSVGETQYF
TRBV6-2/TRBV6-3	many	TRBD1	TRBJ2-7	TGTGCCAGCAGTTACCCCTCCGGGACAGGGGGCTACGAGCAGTACTTC	CASSYPSGTGGYEQYF
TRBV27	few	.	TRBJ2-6	TGTGCCAGCAGGTCATTAGTACAGGGCTCTGGGGCCAACGTCCTGACTTTC	CASRSLVQGSGANVLTF
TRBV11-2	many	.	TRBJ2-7	TGTGCCAGCAGCTTAGCGAGCGTGAACGAGCAGTACTTC	CASSLASVNEQYF
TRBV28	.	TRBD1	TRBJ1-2	TGTGCCAGCAGTTTAACAGACAGGGTCTATGGCTACACCTTC	CASSLTDRVYGYTF
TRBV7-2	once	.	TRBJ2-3	TGTGCCAGCAGCCCCCCGAGGGGGGATACGCAGTATTTT	CASSPPRGDTQYF
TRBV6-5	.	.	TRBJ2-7	TGTGCCAGCAGTTACGCGGGACAATACGAGCAGTACTTC	CASSYAGQYEQYF
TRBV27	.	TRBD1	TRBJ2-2	TGTGCCAGCAGCAGAGAAACCGGGACAGCGGACACCGGGGAGCTGTTTTTT	CASSRETGTADTGELFF
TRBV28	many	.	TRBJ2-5	TGTGCCAGCAGTTTAAGGCACGCCGGAGAGACCCAGTACTTC	CASSLRHAGETQYF
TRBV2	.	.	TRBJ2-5	TGTGCCAGCATTTCGACAGCAGAAGAGACCCAGTACTTC	CASISTAEETQYF
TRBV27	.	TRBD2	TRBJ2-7	TGTGCCAGCAGTTCCCCCCGGGACTACCCACCTCGGCAGTACTTC	CASSSPRDYPPRQYF
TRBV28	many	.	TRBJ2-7	TGTGCCAGCAGTTTTAGGGGAGCCACGTCCTACGAGCAGTACTTC	CASSFRGATSYEQYF
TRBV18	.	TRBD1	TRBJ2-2	TGTGCCAGCTCAAGGGACAGGGGACACACCGGGGAGCTGTTTTTT	CASSRDRGHTGELFF
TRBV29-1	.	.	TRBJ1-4	TGCAGCGTTGATAAGACAGGAAACAATGAAAAACTGTTTTTT	CSVDKTGNNEKLFF
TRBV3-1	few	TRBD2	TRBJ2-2	TGTGCCAGCAGCCGACTAGCGGGAGTCTCCGGGGAGCTGTTTTTT	CASSRLAGVSGELFF
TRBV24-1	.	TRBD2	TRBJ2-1	TGTGCCACCAGTGATTTTCGACTAGCGAGAAACAATGAGCAGTTCTTC	CATSDFRLARNNEQFF
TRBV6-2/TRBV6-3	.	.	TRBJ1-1	TGTGCCAGCAGTTACGGTGCTGGCGCGGGTAGGGTGAACACTGAAGCTTTCTTT	CASSYGAGAGRVNTEAFF
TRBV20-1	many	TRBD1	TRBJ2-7	TGCAGTGCCAGACCCGGGACAGTTAACTACGAGCAGTACTTC	CSARPGTVNYEQYF
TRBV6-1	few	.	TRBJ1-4	TGTGCCAGCAGCGAGGGGACCGGTAATGAAAAACTGTTTTTT	CASSEGTGNEKLFF
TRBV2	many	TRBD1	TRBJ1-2	TGTGCCAGCGAACAGGGGCCAGGGTATGGCTACACCTTC	CASEQGPGYGYTF
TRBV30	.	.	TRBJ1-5	TGTGCCTGGAGTGCGGCAGGCACGGAACATCAGCCCCAGCATTTT	CAWSAAGTEHQPQHF
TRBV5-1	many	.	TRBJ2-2	TGTGCCAGCAGTTGGGGGGCCCCGAACACCGGGGAGCTGTTTTTT	CASSWGAPNTGELFF
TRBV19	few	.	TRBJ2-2	TGTGCCAGTAGTATTTTCAGGACGGCCACCGGGGAGCTGTTTTTT	CASSIFRTATGELFF